The present T cell receptor (beta chain) was sequenced within a study of blood T cell repertoires in COVID-19. Between the trimmed V and J ends, which lost 3 bases and 3 bases, there was a span of 18 bases. The CDR3 contains 16 residues. CDR1 and CDR2 from the germline V gene are SGDLS and YYNGEE. Seattle enrolled patients during active infection and tracked them longitudinally. In the authors' methods: Scientists estimated how many nucleated cells there were by amplifying reference gene primers. Libraries were prepared by immunoSEQ multiplex PCR; TCRdb keeps only in-frame clonotypes and omits some of them. V, J and clone size are those of that table, while D and trimming were read from the DNA. Among some 130,000 clones listed, roughly 86% were seen once.

The chain couples TRBV9 to TRBJ2-5; possible D gene TRBD2, 7 bases. Input material: peripheral blood. This receptor was obtained from a woman aged 70-85 years with COVID-19, enrolled during active disease. The CDR3 reads CASSGWGGGPKETQYF. The CDR3 DNA is TGTGCCAGCAGCGGGTGGGGCGGGGGCCCCAAAGAGACCCAGTACTTC.